Sequencing of this T cell receptor beta chain was carried out in a study of T cell changes during pregnancy in multiple sclerosis. The CDR3 is 13 residues long. Losses at the gene ends were 8 bases for V and 1 base for J; bases not matched to a gene: 4. Germline CDR1 and CDR2: MDHEN and SYDVKM. Here immunoSEQ multiplex PCR was the method, and the copy in TCRdb shows in-frame clones only, minus some. The repertoire includes some 100,000 clones, more than 90% of them detected once, and around 1.2% sits in the top ten. Sequencing used peripheral blood, obtained in the second trimester of pregnancy. The sequence came from a female donor with multiple sclerosis, enrolled in a pregnancy study. The chain links TRBV28 to TRBJ1-2; TRBD1 aligns across 7 bases. CDR3 bases: TGTGCCAGCCTCCAGGGGGGTAACTATGGCTACACCTTC. As protein: CASLQGGNYGYTF.